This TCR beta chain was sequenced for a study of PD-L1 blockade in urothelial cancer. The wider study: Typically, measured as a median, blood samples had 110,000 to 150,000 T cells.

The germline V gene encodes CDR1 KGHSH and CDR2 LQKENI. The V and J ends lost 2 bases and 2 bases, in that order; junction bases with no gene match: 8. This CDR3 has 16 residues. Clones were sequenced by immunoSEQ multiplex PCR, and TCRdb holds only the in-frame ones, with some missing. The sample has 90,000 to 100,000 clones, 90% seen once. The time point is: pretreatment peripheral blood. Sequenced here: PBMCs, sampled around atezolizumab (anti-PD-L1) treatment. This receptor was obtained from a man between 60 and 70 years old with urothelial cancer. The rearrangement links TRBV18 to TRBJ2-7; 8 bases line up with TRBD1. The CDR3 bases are TGTGCCAGCTCACCAGTAGGACAGGGAACAACCTACGAGCAGTACTTC. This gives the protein CASSPVGQGTTYEQYF.